The 31 T cell receptor beta chains listed next were all sequenced from one sample in a study of shared T cell receptors in the human thymus. Repertoires were generated with immunoSEQ multiplex PCR, while TCRdb's copy carries only in-frame clones and drops some. The sample holds 540,000 or so clones, around 78% seen once. This sample also appeared in a second study, on human thymus T cells.

The specimen sequenced was thymocytes. Receptors originate from a boy younger than two with a congenital heart defect.

This sequence joins TRBV30 and TRBJ2-3; D perhaps matches TRBD2 (6 bases). The germline V gene has CDR1 GTSNPN and CDR2 SVGIG (reference sequence). CDR3 length: 13 amino acids. Trimming shortened V by 8 bases and J by 0 bases, and 12 bases separated the two germline ends. The DNA for the CDR3 is TGTGCCGGAGGGGCGGCTAGCACAGATACGCAGTATTTT. Translated, it gives CAGGAASTDTQYF. The whole variable domain, filled in from reference TRBV30 and TRBJ2-3, reads SQTIHQWPATLVQPVGSPLSLECTVEGTSNPNLYWYRQAAGRGLQLLFYSVGIGQISSEVPQNLSASRPQDRQFILSSKKLLLSDSGFYLCAGGAASTDTQYFGPGTRLTVL.

V is TRBV10-3 and J is TRBJ1-2; 10 bases are shared with TRBD1. The J segment lost 4 bases and the V segment lost 10 bases, leaving 9 bases of the junction unmatched. CDR3 length: 14 residues. CDR1 is ENHRY and CDR2 is SYGVKD in the germline V gene. This chain's CDR3 is CATLGDRGGYGYTF. The CDR3 DNA sequence: TGTGCCACACTAGGGGACAGGGGTGGCTATGGCTACACCTTC.

This chain joins TRBV7-9 and TRBJ2-1; 8 bases align to TRBD1. V was pared by 5 bases and J by 0 bases, with 3 bases of the junction left unmatched. This CDR3 spans 15 amino acids. Germline CDR1 SEHNR, CDR2 FQNEAQ (reference sequence). CDR3 DNA sequence: TGTGCCAGCAGCGCAGGGGGCGCCTCCTACAATGAGCAGTTCTTC. Translating it yields CASSAGGASYNEQFF.

The chain links TRBV27 to TRBJ2-1; D is undetermined. CDR3 length equals 13 residues. V lost 6 bases to trimming and J lost 5 bases, with 11 bases between them. CDR1 MNHEY and CDR2 SMNVEV come from the germline V gene (reference sequence). DNA of the CDR3: TGTGCCAGCAGCCGATCTCCAGACAATGAGCAGTTCTTC. Translation: CASSRSPDNEQFF.

This chain uses TRBV28 with TRBJ2-3, with 15 bases lining up with TRBD2. Losses at the gene ends were 5 bases for V and 7 bases for J; bases not matched to a gene: 13. This CDR3 has 18 amino acids. The germline gives CDR1 MDHEN, CDR2 SYDVKM. The CDR3 loop reads CASSPPGLAGGHANTQYF. CDR3 sequence (DNA): TGTGCCAGCAGTCCTCCGGGACTAGCGGGAGGACACGCAAATACGCAGTATTTT.

The gene calls are TRBV6-1 and TRBJ1-2; a possible D gene is TRBD1 (5 bases). The V gene lost 9 bases and the J gene lost 0 bases, with 14 bases spanning the gap. The CDR3 totals 14 residues. The germline CDR1 and CDR2 sequences are MNHNS and SASEGT. The CDR3 reads CASLSGPTNYGYTF. DNA of the CDR3: TGTGCCAGTCTGTCAGGGCCCACTAACTATGGCTACACCTTC.

The chain has TRBV30 and TRBJ2-7; 7 bases fit TRBD1. The CDR3 is made up of 16 amino acids. J gave up 2 bases and V 1 base, and 11 bases lay outside the gene matches. Germline CDR1 and CDR2: GTSNPN and SVGIG (reference sequence). The CDR3 spells CAWSGDRQGQAYEQYF. In DNA, the CDR3 is TGTGCCTGGAGTGGCGATAGACAGGGCCAGGCCTACGAGCAGTACTTC.

This clone was counted between two and nine times. The chain uses TRBV28 and TRBJ2-7; TRBD1 matches at 7 bases. The CDR3 loop spans 16 amino acids. V shed 5 bases and J 3 bases; nucleotides not matched to a gene: 13. In germline, CDR1 is MDHEN, CDR2 SYDVKM. CDR3 sequence (DNA): TGTGCCAGCAGTCAGACAGACAGGGCTTGCGGCTACGAGCAGTACTTC. It encodes CASSQTDRACGYEQYF. The whole variable domain, filled in from reference TRBV28 and TRBJ2-7, reads DVKVTQSSRYLVKRTGEKVFLECVQDMDHENMFWYRQDPGLGLRLIYFSYDVKMKEKGDIPEGYSVSREKKERFSLILESASTNQTSMYLCASSQTDRACGYEQYFGPGTRLTVT.

This chain uses TRBV27 with TRBJ2-7, with TRBD2 matching over 11 bases. Trimming cost V 6 bases and J 0 bases; bases outside gene matches: 19. Germline CDR1 is MNHEY and CDR2 is SMNVEV (reference sequence). The CDR3 consists of 20 residues. CDR3 in DNA: TGTGCCAGCAGGACACCGCCGGGGCTAGCGGGAGGAAACCTCTCCTACGAGCAGTACTTC. Protein: CASRTPPGLAGGNLSYEQYF.

The chain recombines TRBV4-2 with TRBJ2-5, with TRBD2 matching over 11 bases. Germline trimming cut 1 base from V and 2 bases from J; bases unmatched to any gene: 6. The CDR3 length is 17 residues. Germline V gene lookup returns CDR1 LGHNA and CDR2 YNFKEQ. CDR3 in amino acids: CASSQALAGVRQETQYF. The DNA for the CDR3 is TGTGCCAGCAGCCAAGCACTAGCGGGAGTCAGGCAAGAGACCCAGTACTTC.

This chain links TRBV4-1 with TRBJ1-1, with D perhaps TRBD1 (6 bases). Germline V CDR1 and CDR2: MGHRA, YSYEKL. The CDR3 runs to 15 residues. V shed 4 bases and J shed 4 bases, with 16 bases lying between them. The CDR3 nucleotides are TGCGCCAGCAGCCGCGAAGAACAGGGCCCCACTGAAGCTTTCTTT. Its translation: CASSREEQGPTEAFF.

The chain has TRBV5-6 and TRBJ1-1; 7 nucleotides line up with TRBD1. V was pared by 4 bases and J by 1 base, with 7 bases of the junction left unmatched. CDR3 length: 15 amino acids. In germline, CDR1 is SGHDT, CDR2 YYEEEE. As DNA, the CDR3 is TGTGCCAGCAGCGATCCGACAGGGAAGAACACTGAAGCTTTCTTT. Protein product: CASSDPTGKNTEAFF. The variable domain in full, completed from reference TRBV5-6 and TRBJ1-1, reads DAGVTQSPTHLIKTRGQQVTLRCSPKSGHDTVSWYQQALGQGPQFIFQYYEEEERQRGNFPDRFSGHQFPNYSSELNVNALLLGDSALYLCASSDPTGKNTEAFFGQGTRLTVV.

V usage is TRBV4-3 and J usage is TRBJ2-1, with 10 positions matching TRBD2. V lost 5 bases to trimming and J lost 6 bases; unmatched junction nucleotides: 13. Looked up from germline, CDR1 is LGHNA and CDR2 is YSLEER. The CDR3 spans 17 residues. CDR3 DNA sequence: TGCGCCAGCAGCTCCCGGCTAGCGGGAGATTTTGGCAATGAGCAGTTCTTC. It specifies CASSSRLAGDFGNEQFF.

V usage is TRBV28 and J usage is TRBJ2-6, with TRBD1 identical over 10 bases. The CDR3 loop spans 16 amino acids. V was clipped by 7 bases and J by 4 bases; unmatched bases: 7. Germline V lookup: CDR1 MDHEN, CDR2 SYDVKM. This chain's CDR3 is CASTRQGAAGANVLTF. The CDR3 DNA reads as TGTGCCAGCACAAGACAGGGGGCGGCGGGGGCCAACGTCCTGACTTTC.

The chain recombines TRBV5-4 with TRBJ2-5; D is perhaps TRBD1 (5 bases). The CDR3 runs to 15 residues. The V end was cut by 0 bases, the J end by 5 bases, with 14 bases between. Germline CDR1 reads SGHNT; CDR2 reads YYREEE (reference sequence). In nucleotides, the CDR3 is TGTGCCAGCAGCTTGGTGGACACGGCTGGGGAGACCCAGTACTTC. This codes for CASSLVDTAGETQYF.

This clone was seen only a few times. The chain employs TRBV28 and TRBJ2-1; D is possibly TRBD2 (6 bases). CDR3 size: 14 residues. Looked up from germline, CDR1 is MDHEN and CDR2 is SYDVKM. V was shortened by 5 bases and J by 14 bases, with 22 bases between the two germline ends. CDR3 in amino acids: CASSRGTNQLGEFF. The DNA of the CDR3 is TGTGCCAGCAGTCGCGGGACGAATCAATTGGGGGAGTTCTTC. Supplemented by reference TRBV28 and TRBJ2-1, the full variable domain reads DVKVTQSSRYLVKRTGEKVFLECVQDMDHENMFWYRQDPGLGLRLIYFSYDVKMKEKGDIPEGYSVSREKKERFSLILESASTNQTSMYLCASSRGTNQLGEFFGPGTRLTVL.

The rearrangement uses TRBV5-4 and TRBJ2-7; TRBD2 aligns across 12 bases. The CDR3 sequence is 16 residues long. With V trimmed by 4 bases and J by 5 bases, 10 bases remained unmatched. Germline V lookup: CDR1 SGHNT, CDR2 YYREEE (reference sequence). CDR3 sequence reads: CASSNHTSGRKNEQYF. The CDR3, as DNA: TGTGCCAGCAGCAACCACACTAGCGGGAGGAAAAACGAGCAGTACTTC.

The J gene is TRBJ2-7, the V gene TRBV11-3, with D perhaps TRBD2 (6 bases). V was cut by 6 bases and J by 3 bases, with 15 bases left in between. Germline CDR1 SGHNT, CDR2 YENEEA. This CDR3 has 14 amino acids. CDR3: CASRGSRELYEQYF. CDR3 sequence (DNA): TGTGCCAGCAGGGGGTCGCGGGAACTCTACGAGCAGTACTTC. Full variable domain (rest looked up from reference TRBV11-3 and TRBJ2-7): EAGVVQSPRYKIIEKKQPVAFWCNPISGHNTLYWYLQNLGQGPELLIRYENEEAVDDSQLPKDRFSAERLKGVDSTLKIQPAELGDSAVYLCASRGSRELYEQYFGPGTRLTVT.

This clone has a single count. The chain combines TRBV14 with TRBJ1-1; D remains ambiguous. This CDR3 has 13 amino acids. CDR1 and CDR2 (germline): SGHDN, FVKESK. V shed 6 bases and J shed 1 base, with 9 bases lying between them. The CDR3 bases are TGTGCCAGCAGGCGGACTGCGAACACTGAAGCTTTCTTT. Amino acid sequence: CASRRTANTEAFF. Using reference TRBV14 and TRBJ1-1 for the parts outside the CDR3, the full variable domain is EAGVTQFPSHSVIEKGQTVTLRCDPISGHDNLYWYRRVMGKEIKFLLHFVKESKQDESGMPNNRFLAERTGGTYSTLKVQPAELEDSGVYFCASRRTANTEAFFGQGTRLTVV.

The J gene is TRBJ2-5, the V gene TRBV30, with D possibly TRBD2 on 5 matching bases. This CDR3 spans 12 amino acids. CDR1 and CDR2 (germline): GTSNPN, SVGIG (reference sequence). Deletions cut 2 bases from V and 4 bases from J, with 8 bases between. CDR3 region: CAWSTGRETQYF. In nucleotides, the CDR3 is TGTGCCTGGAGTACTGGGAGAGAGACCCAGTACTTC.

The chain joins TRBV4-2 to TRBJ2-1, with 9 positions matching TRBD2. CDR3 length: 16 residues. Germline CDR1 reads LGHNA; CDR2 reads YNFKEQ. The V and J ends lost 3 bases and 3 bases, in that order; junction bases with no gene match: 6. CDR3 DNA: TGTGCCAGCAGCCAGCTGGGACTAGCCGACTACAATGAGCAGTTCTTC. The encoded protein is CASSQLGLADYNEQFF.

V usage is TRBV7-2 and J usage is TRBJ1-1; no definite D call. From germline, CDR1 is SGHTA and CDR2 FQGNSA. The germline V and J ends were trimmed by 5 bases and 1 base, with 8 bases remaining between them. This CDR3 contains 13 residues. As DNA, the CDR3 is TGTGCCAGCAGCGCGACTAGGAACACTGAAGCTTTCTTT. Translating it yields CASSATRNTEAFF. Variable domain in full (rest from reference TRBV7-2 and TRBJ1-1): GAGVSQSPSNKVTEKGKDVELRCDPISGHTALYWYRQSLGQGLEFLIYFQGNSAPDKSGLPSDRFSAERTGGSVSTLTIQRTQQEDSAVYLCASSATRNTEAFFGQGTRLTVV.

The chain couples TRBV15 to TRBJ1-1; a possible D gene is TRBD1 (5 bases). The germline V gene encodes CDR1 LNHNV and CDR2 YYDKDF (reference sequence). Trimming shortened V by 3 bases and J by 2 bases, and 7 bases separated the two germline ends. The CDR3 consists of 13 residues. The CDR3 DNA is TGTGCCACCAGCAGGGGGCGAAACACTGAAGCTTTCTTT. This codes for CATSRGRNTEAFF.

The table lists this clone with a count of one. The rearrangement joins TRBV4-1 to TRBJ2-2; perhaps TRBD2 as D (5 bases). Trimming removed 0 bases at V and 6 bases at J, with 17 bases between. CDR1 and CDR2 (germline): MGHRA, YSYEKL. The CDR3 has 17 residues. DNA for the CDR3: TGCGCCAGCAGCCAAGATGGCCTTTTGGGAGAACCCGGGGAGCTGTTTTTT. Translated: CASSQDGLLGEPGELFF.

The V and J genes are TRBV27 and TRBJ2-7, with 7 nucleotides matching TRBD2. CDR3 size: 15 residues. Germline V lookup: CDR1 MNHEY, CDR2 SMNVEV (reference sequence). V dropped 8 bases and J dropped 5; count of bases not matched to a gene: 15. Here the CDR3 reads CASSLTSAFWDEQYF. CDR3 bases: TGTGCCAGCTCTCTCACTAGCGCCTTTTGGGACGAGCAGTACTTC.

This clone occurred a few times. This chain links TRBV2 with TRBJ2-1; the D call may be TRBD1 or TRBD2 (12 bases each). Germline V gives CDR1 SNHLY, CDR2 FYNNEI. This CDR3 region has 21 residues. The germline V and J ends were trimmed by 7 bases and 6 bases, with 37 bases remaining between them. Here the CDR3 DNA reads TGTGCCAGCACTCTGGGACAGGGGGCCTGGGCTAGCGGGAGGGCCGGCAATGAGCAGTTCTTC. It yields the protein CASTLGQGAWASGRAGNEQFF.

The rearrangement joins TRBV9 to TRBJ2-2, with 11 positions matching TRBD1. CDR3 length: 22 amino acids. V lost 0 bases and J lost 6; bases outside the gene matches: 22. CDR1 is SGDLS, CDR2 YYNGEE, per germline. The CDR3 is CASSVEGTGGISAGVSPGELFF. The CDR3 DNA reads TGTGCCAGCAGCGTAGAGGGGACAGGGGGAATTTCGGCGGGAGTCAGCCCCGGGGAGCTGTTTTTT.

This chain joins TRBV5-1 and TRBJ2-3; TRBD2 aligns across 7 bases. After removal of 4 bases from V and 4 bases from J, the junction contained 9 bases not matched to a gene. This CDR3 comprises 15 residues. Germline lookup yields CDR1 SGHRS and CDR2 YFSETQ. In DNA, the CDR3 is TGCGCCAGCAGCCCGAGGGAGGGCGGGGCAGATACGCAGTATTTT. Amino acid sequence: CASSPREGGADTQYF.

The J gene is TRBJ2-5, the V gene TRBV30; D not certain. The V and J ends lost 2 bases and 5 bases respectively, with 15 bases between them. From germline, CDR1 is GTSNPN and CDR2 SVGIG (reference sequence). The CDR3 loop spans 14 amino acids. The chain's CDR3 is CAWSYTPPLETQYF. Written as DNA, the CDR3 is TGTGCCTGGAGTTATACTCCCCCTTTGGAGACCCAGTACTTC.

V usage is TRBV12-5 and J usage is TRBJ1-1, with D possibly matching TRBD1 (6 bases). Looked up from germline, CDR1 is LGHNT and CDR2 is FRNRAP. V lost 3 bases, J lost 4 bases, and 15 bases lay in between. The CDR3 length is 15 residues. CDR3 sequence: CASGFSGTGSTEAFF. CDR3 DNA: TGTGCTAGTGGTTTTTCCGGTACAGGGAGCACTGAAGCTTTCTTT.

V usage is TRBV19 and J usage is TRBJ2-7; 8 nucleotides align to TRBD1. Germline V gene lookup returns CDR1 LNHDA and CDR2 SQIVND (reference sequence). The trim removed 1 base at V and 2 bases at J, leaving 7 bases unmatched. The CDR3 sequence is 16 residues long. The CDR3 is CASSIVHGQGTYEQYF. In DNA form, the CDR3 reads TGTGCCAGTAGTATAGTTCACGGACAGGGAACCTACGAGCAGTACTTC.